This TCR beta chain was documented in a study of blood T cells in healthy people across ages. With 4 bases clipped from V and 5 bases from J, the junction kept 9 bases outside the gene matches. The germline gives CDR1 SGHTA, CDR2 FQGNSA. The CDR3 is 16 amino acids. Concerning this clonotype: Its specificity is unknown.

Study observations and caveats: Age showed a roughly linear inverse relationship with TCR beta diversity per million T cells.

A J-beta primer mix and a sample-barcoded 5' primer were used in a second PCR of roughly 7 to 12 cycles. TCRdb redid the calling of the 5' RACE reads with MiXCR, one entry per CDR3 protein. The table shows fewer than 700,000 distinct CDR3 sequences, with around two fifths occurring only once. The sample consisted of blood. The source is a man older than 75 in good health. The J gene is TRBJ1-1, the V gene TRBV7-2; 11 bases line up with TRBD1. The CDR3 region is CASSSWTGGKRTEAFF. For the CDR3, the DNA is TGTGCCAGCAGCTCCTGGACAGGGGGCAAGAGGACTGAAGCTTTCTTT. Based on the CDR3 plus reference TRBV7-2 and TRBJ1-1, the full variable domain is GAGVSQSPSNKVTEKGKDVELRCDPISGHTALYWYRQSLGQGLEFLIYFQGNSAPDKSGLPSDRFSAERTGGSVSTLTIQRTQQEDSAVYLCASSSWTGGKRTEAFFGQGTRLTVV.